The 14 T cell receptor beta chains presented below share a single source sample, sequenced in a study of cytomegalovirus exposure and HLA in healthy donors. The PCR had 60 Vbeta and 13 Jbeta primers. The method was immunoSEQ multiplex PCR; TCRdb's version includes in-frame clones alone and lacks a portion of them. The repertoire holds some 130,000 clones, 70% to 85% seen once, with more than 4% in the top ten. The sequencing sample was made of PBMCs. The receptor set was obtained from a male donor in good health and CMV-seropositive.

The rearrangement joins TRBV5-6 to TRBJ2-7; 9 nucleotides line up with TRBD2. CDR1 and CDR2 (germline): SGHDT, YYEEEE. The CDR3 contains 14 residues. V lost 5 bases to trimming and J lost 8 bases; unmatched junction nucleotides: 11. Here the CDR3 reads CASRLTSGSTKQYF. The CDR3, as DNA: TGTGCCAGCAGGTTGACTAGCGGATCTACGAAGCAGTACTTC.

The chain recombines TRBV7-9 with TRBJ1-5; D is uncertain. CDR3 length: 16 residues. Trimming pared 3 bases from V and 0 bases from J, leaving 12 bases between. The germline V gene encodes CDR1 SEHNR and CDR2 FQNEAQ (reference sequence). The CDR3 is CASSFGGSFSNQPQHF. The CDR3 DNA reads as TGTGCCAGCAGCTTCGGAGGATCCTTTAGCAATCAGCCCCAGCATTTT.

V gene TRBV10-3 combines with J gene TRBJ2-7; 7 nucleotides match TRBD2. Germline CDR1 reads ENHRY; CDR2 reads SYGVKD. J gave up 3 bases and V 11 bases, and 7 bases lay outside the gene matches. The CDR3 consists of 12 residues. CDR3 loop: CAGGVGDYEQYF. DNA of the CDR3: TGTGCCGGGGGGGTCGGGGACTACGAGCAGTACTTC.

This chain uses TRBV5-1 with TRBJ2-6; D remains ambiguous. Trimming cost V 0 bases and J 0 bases, with 13 bases left between them. The CDR3 spans 18 residues. CDR1 and CDR2 (germline): SGHRS, YFSETQ. In nucleotides, the CDR3 is TGCGCCAGCAGCTTGGCCCGGCCAGGCTCCTCTGGGGCCAACGTCCTGACTTTC. Translation: CASSLARPGSSGANVLTF.

This clone has a handful of counts. The rearrangement links TRBV15 to TRBJ2-3; TRBD2 matches 11 bases. CDR3 size: 16 residues. The V segment lost 0 bases and the J segment 4 bases; nucleotides outside the gene matches: 3. From germline, CDR1 is LNHNV and CDR2 YYDKDF (reference sequence). CDR3 bases: TGTGCCACCAGCAGAGACCTAGCGGGGGGACCAGATACGCAGTATTTT. Protein product: CATSRDLAGGPDTQYF.

The rearrangement joins TRBV9 to TRBJ1-2, with TRBD1 matching over 9 bases. In germline, CDR1 is SGDLS, CDR2 YYNGEE. The V gene end was trimmed by 0 bases and the J gene end by 8 bases; junction bases not matched to a gene: 11. The CDR3 has 16 residues. In DNA form, the CDR3 reads TGTGCCAGCAGCGTAGCTACCGGACAGGGGTTGGGGGGCTACACCTTC. Translation gives CASSVATGQGLGGYTF.

This sequence joins TRBV5-5 and TRBJ2-1, with D tentatively TRBD2 (5 bases). Trimming removed 0 bases at V and 0 bases at J, with 7 bases between. CDR1 and CDR2 (germline): SGHKS, YYEKEE (reference sequence). The CDR3 is 15 amino acids. The CDR3: CASSLVGSSYNEQFF. CDR3 coding DNA: TGTGCCAGCAGCTTGGTGGGGAGCTCCTACAATGAGCAGTTCTTC.

The V gene is TRBV11-2, the J gene TRBJ2-3; D unresolved. The germline V gene has CDR1 SGHAT and CDR2 FQNNGV. V was clipped by 2 bases and J by 6 bases, with 6 bases between them. The CDR3 runs 12 residues. The CDR3 DNA sequence: TGTGCCAGCAGCTTAAGTCGGGATACGCAGTATTTT. Amino acids: CASSLSRDTQYF.

The J gene is TRBJ2-1, the V gene TRBV18; the D gene is possibly TRBD1 (6 bases). Germline V gene sequence: CDR1 KGHSH, CDR2 LQKENI. This CDR3 is 15 amino acids long. Trimming removed 3 bases from V and 4 bases from J, with 13 bases in between. The CDR3 loop is CASSPGSQGYNEQFF. The CDR3 bases are TGTGCCAGCTCACCGGGGAGCCAGGGGTACAATGAGCAGTTCTTC.

The chain has TRBV7-9 and TRBJ1-2, with TRBD1 matching 10 bases. The CDR3 is made up of 16 amino acids. The germline V gene has CDR1 SEHNR and CDR2 FQNEAQ (reference sequence). CDR3 region: CSTHSDRGRSNYGYTF. CDR3 coding DNA: TGTTCCACCCACTCGGACAGGGGGAGGTCTAACTATGGCTACACCTTC.

In the case of this clone: At one end the junction does not follow the germline gene, possibly because of a read error. The rearrangement joins TRBV29-1 to TRBJ1-2; D possibly corresponds to TRBD1 (5 bases). The germline CDR1 and CDR2 sequences are SQVTM and ANQGSEA. The CDR3 sequence is 14 residues long. The CDR3 bases are TGCAGCGTTGACTCGGAGGGGTTTGGGCATGGTTACACCTTC. It yields the protein CSVDSEGFGHGYTF.

The gene calls are TRBV5-5 and TRBJ2-3, with TRBD1 identical over 8 bases. The CDR3 is 16 amino acids. V was pared by 3 bases and J by 0 bases, with 6 bases of the junction left unmatched. CDR1 and CDR2 (germline): SGHKS, YYEKEE (reference sequence). The CDR3 sequence: CASSYQGAPSTDTQYF. Written as DNA, the CDR3 is TGTGCCAGCAGCTACCAGGGGGCCCCTAGCACAGATACGCAGTATTTT.

V and J are TRBV2 and TRBJ1-5, with D maybe TRBD1 (5 bases). The CDR3 covers 14 residues. Trimming removed 8 bases from V and 1 base from J, with 12 bases in between. Germline V gives CDR1 SNHLY, CDR2 FYNNEI. The DNA of the CDR3 is TGTGCCAGCTTAGCAGGGAGGAGCAATCAGCCCCAGCATTTT. This gives the protein CASLAGRSNQPQHF.

The chain employs TRBV5-4 and TRBJ1-1; D gene uncertain. The V gene's germline CDR1 is SGHNT and CDR2 YYREEE (reference sequence). The CDR3 is 13 residues long. Trimming took off 1 base at V and 3 bases at J, with 7 bases between the two ends. CDR3 in DNA: TGTGCCAGCAGCTTGCGTGAGGACACTGAAGCTTTCTTT. This codes for CASSLREDTEAFF.